This is a list of T cell receptor beta chains from one sample in a study of OX40 agonist ivuxolimab in advanced cancers. Sequencing was performed with immunoSEQ multiplex PCR; in TCRdb, only in-frame clones are kept and a portion is missing. The top ten clones hold just under 4% of a sample with 55,000 to 65,000 clones, less than 85% of them seen once. Material: CD4+ or CD8+ T cells sorted from blood, obtained in a trial of the OX40 agonist ivuxolimab. The source of these receptors is an adult with an advanced solid tumor such as melanoma, head and neck, liver or kidney cancer. The CDR3 runs from the conserved cysteine through the conserved F or W.

v_call cdr3_aa
TRBV2 CASTDRFSYEQYF
TRBV4-1 CASSTGDQPQHF
TRBV6-5 CASNQDRVAYEQYF
TRBV2 CASSVWQGGNNEQFF
TRBV5-6 CASREGQTLRETQYF
TRBV10-3 CAISDPGEEKLFF
TRBV2 CASRGDFGSSTDTQYF
TRBV7-2 CASSLVLGMSSGNTIYF
TRBV28 CASTTDRDPSNQPQHF
TRBV7-9 CASSRGDLAQHF
TRBV10-1 CASSESGNTEAFF
TRBV13 CASSLLLGDRVYNEQFF
TRBV27 CASSFAGRGNEQFF
TRBV6-5 CASSYRGGNNGELFF
TRBV28 CASRSSGRVDTQYF
TRBV5-1 CASGPRVGYEQYF
TRBV6-1 CASSEAMRVAYEQYF
TRBV18 CASRLLDRLTPLHF
TRBV15 CATSKGNENTIYF
TRBV10-2 CASSESGATEAFF
TRBV7-6 CASSPRFSSYEQYF
TRBV10-2 CASSGSVTGELFF